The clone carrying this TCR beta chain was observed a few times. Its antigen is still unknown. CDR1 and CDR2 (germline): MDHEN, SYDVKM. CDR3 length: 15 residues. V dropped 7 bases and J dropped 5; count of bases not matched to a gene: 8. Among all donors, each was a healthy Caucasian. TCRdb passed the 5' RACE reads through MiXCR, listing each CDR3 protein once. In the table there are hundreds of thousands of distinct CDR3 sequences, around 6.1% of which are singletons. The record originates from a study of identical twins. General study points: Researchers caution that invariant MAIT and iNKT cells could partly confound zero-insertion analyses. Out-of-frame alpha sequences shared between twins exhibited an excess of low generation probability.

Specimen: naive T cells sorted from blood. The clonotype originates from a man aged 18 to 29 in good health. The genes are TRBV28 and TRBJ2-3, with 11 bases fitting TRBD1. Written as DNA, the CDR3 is TGTGCCAGCACCAAATGGGGGACAGGGGGAGATACGCAGTATTTT. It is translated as CASTKWGTGGDTQYF.